The entry below describes one TCR beta chain. Only in-frame clones appear in the TCRdb table, and some are missing; sequencing was by immunoSEQ multiplex PCR. Here the sample spans 95,000 to 150,000 clones, 80% to 90% being singletons. This sample is drawn from a study of control samples from healthy donors and cancer patients. Germline V gene data show CDR1 as KGHSH and CDR2 as LQKENI. Trimming cost V 3 bases and J 3 bases, with 11 bases left between them. The CDR3 runs 14 residues. What was sequenced was blood. The clonotype comes from a man aged 25-40 years in good health. The chain uses TRBV18 and TRBJ2-5; perhaps TRBD1 as D (5 bases). The chain's CDR3 is CASSPQGPKETQYF. In DNA, the CDR3 is TGTGCCAGCTCACCCCAGGGCCCCAAAGAGACCCAGTACTTC.